This T cell receptor (beta chain) was recorded in a study of T cells in Graves' hyperthyroidism and ophthalmopathy. Diagnosis of hyperthyroidism was new in patients aged 18 to 65, and its duration was under 2 months. Together with thyroid ultrasound, orbital computed tomography, serum thyroxine and TRAb, clinical symptoms were used for diagnoses. Extraction of PBMCs used roughly 9.4 ml of fresh peripheral blood. The CDR3 regions of TCR beta were amplified from RNA transcripts. HTBI primers were used for first-round RT-PCR of the TCR CDR3. TCRdb itself ran the multiplex PCR reads through MiXCR, one entry per CDR3 protein. The sample lists roughly 350,000 distinct CDR3 sequences; about 15% were seen once. V gave up 5 bases and J gave up 0 bases, with 16 bases separating them. Germline V CDR1 and CDR2: KGHSH, LQKENI. CDR3 length: 16 residues.

J is TRBJ1-1 and V is TRBV18; perhaps TRBD1 as D (5 bases). The receptor was derived from a woman aged 30 to 39 with Graves' hyperthyroidism. The material sequenced was blood. The CDR3 coding sequence is TGTGCCAGCTCAGATTCAGACAGACTCATGAACACTGAAGCTTTCTTT. Translated: CASSDSDRLMNTEAFF.